A single sample gave rise to the 10 T cell receptor beta chains below, sequenced in a study of cytotoxic CD8 clonotypes in ibrutinib-treated CLL. The protocol was immunoSEQ multiplex PCR, while the TCRdb copy is restricted to in-frame clones and leaves out a portion. The sample lists around 26,000 clones; roughly 85% were seen once. This specimen consisted of PBMCs, obtained after 24 months of ibrutinib treatment. These TCRs come from a human donor with chronic lymphocytic leukemia.

V gene TRBV4-2 combines with J gene TRBJ2-7; 10 bases agree with TRBD2. The CDR3 is 15 amino acids. Germline V gene sequence: CDR1 LGHNA, CDR2 YNFKEQ. Unmatched junction bases numbered 8, after V lost 4 bases and J lost 5 bases. The CDR3 DNA is TGTGCCAGCAGCCCACTTCCGGGACTAGCGAACGAGCAGTACTTC. Translating it yields CASSPLPGLANEQYF.

This chain links TRBV6-6 with TRBJ1-5; 7 bases align to TRBD1. V lost 7 bases and J lost 0; bases outside the gene matches: 9. CDR1 and CDR2 from the germline V gene are MNHNY and SVGAGI (reference sequence). There are 16 residues in the CDR3. The CDR3 DNA reads as TGTGCCAGCACGCGGACAGGAAGGTATAGCAATCAGCCCCAGCATTTT. This codes for CASTRTGRYSNQPQHF.

The chain recombines TRBV7-9 with TRBJ1-4; D ambiguous. This CDR3 is 15 amino acids long. The germline gives CDR1 SEHNR, CDR2 FQNEAQ (reference sequence). V dropped 4 bases and J dropped 0 bases, with 9 bases sitting between them. CDR3 sequence (DNA): TGTGCCAGCAGCTGGAAGAGTGCAACTAATGAAAAACTGTTTTTT. Amino acid sequence: CASSWKSATNEKLFF.

This clone was seen a few times. This chain links TRBV5-8 with TRBJ1-5; D not resolved. Per germline, CDR1 SGHTS and CDR2 YDEGEE. Trimming shortened V by 1 base and J by 4 bases, and 0 bases separated the two germline ends. The CDR3 spans 11 residues. The CDR3 sequence is CASSLNQPQHF. In nucleotides, the CDR3 is TGTGCCAGCAGCTTGAATCAGCCCCAGCATTTT. Supplemented by reference TRBV5-8 and TRBJ1-5, the full variable domain reads EAGVTQSPTHLIKTRGQQATLRCSPISGHTSVYWYQQALGLGLQFLLWYDEGEERNRGNFPPRFSGRQFPNYSSELNVNALELEDSALYLCASSLNQPQHFGDGTRLSIL.

The CDR3 DNA follows: TGCGCCAGCAGCCAAGATCCCTCGTTCAGGACTAGCGGGGAACACTACGAGCAGTACTTC. This translates into CASSQDPSFRTSGEHYEQYF. The chain couples TRBV4-1 to TRBJ2-7; 12 bases match TRBD2. This CDR3 is 20 amino acids long. With V trimmed by 0 bases and J by 3 bases, 15 bases remained unmatched. CDR1 and CDR2 from the germline V gene are MGHRA and YSYEKL.

The chain uses TRBV5-6 and TRBJ1-1; 10 nucleotides agree with TRBD1. Germline V gene data show CDR1 as SGHDT and CDR2 as YYEEEE. This CDR3 is built from 15 residues. V lost 4 bases, J lost 3 bases, and 6 bases stayed unmatched. For the CDR3, the DNA is TGTGCCAGCAGCCAGCCGGACAGGGGGTACACTGAAGCTTTCTTT. Protein: CASSQPDRGYTEAFF.

The chain couples TRBV28 to TRBJ1-3, with a possible D match to TRBD1 (6 bases). The germline V gene encodes CDR1 MDHEN and CDR2 SYDVKM. The V end was cut by 7 bases, the J end by 0 bases, with 25 bases between. The CDR3 contains 19 residues. CDR3 coding DNA: TGTGCCAGCACCAAGAGGTCGGGGGCCGGCAAGGGCTCTGGAAACACCATATATTTT. Translated, it gives CASTKRSGAGKGSGNTIYF.

This clone appeared a single time. The germline gene is not matched at one end of the junction; a read error may be the cause. The chain combines TRBV10-3 with TRBJ2-2; either TRBD1 or TRBD2 may supply D (5 bases each). The CDR3 spans 14 residues. Germline values: CDR1 ENHRY, CDR2 SYGVKD. The CDR3 spells CAIAGTQNTWEPFF. The DNA of the CDR3 is TGTGCCATTGCCGGGACCCAGAACACCTGGGAGCCGTTTTTT.

The chain has TRBV5-1 and TRBJ2-5; 8 positions match TRBD2. The germline V gene has CDR1 SGHRS and CDR2 YFSETQ. V shed 4 bases and J 3 bases; nucleotides not matched to a gene: 14. This CDR3 comprises 17 residues. The CDR3: CASSLGPQRGLKETQYF. For the CDR3, the DNA is TGCGCCAGCAGCCTCGGGCCCCAGCGGGGGTTAAAAGAGACCCAGTACTTC.

This clone was found a few times. The rearrangement uses TRBV11-2 and TRBJ2-7, with TRBD1 matching 8 bases. Looked up from germline, CDR1 is SGHAT and CDR2 is FQNNGV. The V and J ends lost 1 base and 4 bases, in that order; junction bases with no gene match: 3. The CDR3 is 14 amino acids. This chain's CDR3 is CASSLVQGAYEQYF. The DNA of the CDR3 is TGTGCCAGCAGCTTAGTGCAGGGGGCGTACGAGCAGTACTTC. Drawing the rest from reference TRBV11-2 and TRBJ2-7, the complete variable domain is EAGVAQSPRYKIIEKRQSVAFWCNPISGHATLYWYQQILGQGPKLLIQFQNNGVVDDSQLPKDRFSAERLKGVDSTLKIQPAKLEDSAVYLCASSLVQGAYEQYFGPGTRLTVT.